Listed here are 13 T cell receptor beta chains from one sample, sequenced in a study of monozygotic twins with cystic fibrosis. The table came from immunoSEQ multiplex PCR; TCRdb's copy has only in-frame clones and leaves some out. The table lists approximately 34,000 clones, over 75% of them singletons. Material for sequencing was blood. The receptors here all came from a girl aged 2-10 years with cystic fibrosis.

This clone was observed a few times. The chain combines TRBV30 with TRBJ1-1, with D uncertain. The CDR3 runs to 14 residues. Germline CDR1 reads GTSNPN; CDR2 reads SVGIG (reference sequence). Trimming took off 0 bases at V and 1 base at J, with 9 bases between the two ends. The CDR3 DNA reads as TGTGCCTGGAGTGTAGGGAGACGGAACACTGAAGCTTTCTTT. Its protein is CAWSVGRRNTEAFF. The whole variable domain, remainder taken from reference TRBV30 and TRBJ1-1, is SQTIHQWPATLVQPVGSPLSLECTVEGTSNPNLYWYRQAAGRGLQLLFYSVGIGQISSEVPQNLSASRPQDRQFILSSKKLLLSDSGFYLCAWSVGRRNTEAFFGQGTRLTVV.

The genes are TRBV6-4 and TRBJ2-3; D gene uncertain. The V end lost 2 bases, the J end lost 7 bases, and 10 bases lay between the germline ends. The germline V gene has CDR1 MRHNA and CDR2 SNTAGT. This CDR3 contains 13 residues. The CDR3 DNA reads TGTGCCAGCAGTGACCAGGCCCGCCATACGCAGTATTTT. Protein: CASSDQARHTQYF.

The CDR3 coding sequence is TGTGCCAGCTCACCACAGGGGACTAGGCAAGAGACCCAGTACTTC. Amino acid sequence: CASSPQGTRQETQYF. The chain carries TRBV18 and TRBJ2-5; TRBD2 aligns across 8 bases. CDR3 length equals 15 residues. Germline values: CDR1 KGHSH, CDR2 LQKENI. The V segment lost 1 base and the J segment 2 bases; nucleotides outside the gene matches: 3. Based on the CDR3 plus reference TRBV18 and TRBJ2-5, the full variable domain is NAGVMQNPRHLVRRRGQEARLRCSPMKGHSHVYWYRQLPEEGLKFMVYLQKENIIDESGMPKERFSAEFPKEGPSILRIQQVVRGDSAAYFCASSPQGTRQETQYFGPGTRLLVL.

This clone was observed a handful of times. The chain links TRBV9 to TRBJ1-3; no reliable D call. Between the trimmed V and J ends, which lost 0 bases and 4 bases, there was a span of 8 bases. This CDR3 is built from 14 residues. Looked up from germline, CDR1 is SGDLS and CDR2 is YYNGEE. CDR3 protein: CASSVGVGGNTIYF. CDR3 coding DNA: TGTGCCAGCAGCGTAGGGGTAGGGGGAAACACCATATATTTT.

CDR3 bases: TGCGCCAGCAGCCAAGTCGCTACCGTTGCCTCCTACGAGCAGTACTTC. It translates to CASSQVATVASYEQYF. The chain joins TRBV4-1 to TRBJ2-7; the D is unclear. V lost 1 base and J 0 bases, leaving 13 bases between the germline ends. Germline V gene lookup returns CDR1 MGHRA and CDR2 YSYEKL. The CDR3 covers 16 residues.

The gene calls are TRBV18 and TRBJ2-2; the match to TRBD1 covers 7 bases. After removal of 0 bases from V and 2 bases from J, the junction contained 3 bases not matched to a gene. The CDR3 runs 16 residues. Germline values: CDR1 KGHSH, CDR2 LQKENI. In DNA, the CDR3 is TGTGCCAGCTCACCACCGGGACAGCGAAACACCGGGGAGCTGTTTTTT. This gives the protein CASSPPGQRNTGELFF.

V is TRBV18 and J is TRBJ2-1, with D perhaps matching TRBD1 or TRBD2 (5 bases each). This CDR3 comprises 14 residues. Trimming left V 1 base short and J 7 bases short, with 11 bases between. Germline CDR1 reads KGHSH; CDR2 reads LQKENI. The CDR3 region is CASSPQAGSNEQFF. DNA for the CDR3: TGTGCCAGCTCACCACAGGCAGGGAGTAATGAGCAGTTCTTC.

The chain recombines TRBV7-2 with TRBJ2-7; D possibly corresponds to TRBD1 (5 bases). The CDR3 has 14 residues. Germline loops: CDR1 SGHTA, CDR2 FQGNSA. The germline V and J ends were trimmed by 6 bases and 1 base, with 13 bases remaining between them. This CDR3 reads CASSSSGISYEQYF. Written as DNA, the CDR3 is TGTGCCAGCAGTAGTTCAGGGATTTCCTACGAGCAGTACTTC.

The chain links TRBV25-1 to TRBJ2-1; D perhaps matches TRBD1 (5 bases). CDR1 and CDR2 from the germline V gene are MGHDK and SYGVNS. The V end lost 3 bases, the J end lost 5 bases, and 20 bases lay between the germline ends. The CDR3 consists of 17 residues. CDR3 in amino acids: CASSDPLGQGMNNEQFF. CDR3 DNA sequence: TGTGCCAGCAGTGACCCCTTGGGGCAGGGCATGAACAATGAGCAGTTCTTC.

The gene calls are TRBV2 and TRBJ1-2, with D perhaps TRBD1 (6 bases). The CDR3 totals 15 residues. With 4 bases removed from V and 4 bases from J, the gap between germline ends came to 16 bases. Germline CDR1 reads SNHLY; CDR2 reads FYNNEI. As DNA, the CDR3 is TGTGCCAGCAGTGCCCCTTCGACAGGTTCCTATGGCTACACCTTC. Translation: CASSAPSTGSYGYTF. The complete variable domain, with remaining parts taken from reference TRBV2 and TRBJ1-2, reads EPEVTQTPSHQVTQMGQEVILRCVPISNHLYFYWYRQILGQKVEFLVSFYNNEISEKSEIFDDQFSVERPDGSNFTLKIRSTKLEDSAMYFCASSAPSTGSYGYTFGSGTRLTVV.

The chain is built from TRBV5-1 and TRBJ1-6; D might be TRBD1 (6 bases). This CDR3 has 15 residues. From germline, CDR1 is SGHRS and CDR2 YFSETQ. Trimming left V 2 bases short and J 7 bases short, with 13 bases between. This CDR3 reads CASSFWERGNSPLHF. The DNA for the CDR3 is TGCGCCAGCAGCTTTTGGGAGAGGGGGAATTCACCCCTCCACTTT.

CDR3 nucleotide sequence: TGTGCCAGCTCACAAGGAAACTACGAGCAGTACTTC. Translation gives CASSQGNYEQYF. The gene calls are TRBV18 and TRBJ2-7; D remains unclear. The CDR3 covers 12 residues. Between the trimmed V and J ends, which lost 4 bases and 3 bases, there was a span of 7 bases. The germline V gene encodes CDR1 KGHSH and CDR2 LQKENI.

This clone was seen a handful of times. V gene TRBV19 combines with J gene TRBJ1-5, with D maybe TRBD1 (6 bases). Per the germline V gene, CDR1 is LNHDA and CDR2 is SQIVND (reference sequence). The CDR3 has 14 residues. Trimming cost V 11 bases and J 0 bases, with 14 bases left between them. The CDR3 is CAFRDKYSNQPQHF. CDR3 nucleotides: TGTGCCTTCCGGGACAAATATAGCAATCAGCCCCAGCATTTT.